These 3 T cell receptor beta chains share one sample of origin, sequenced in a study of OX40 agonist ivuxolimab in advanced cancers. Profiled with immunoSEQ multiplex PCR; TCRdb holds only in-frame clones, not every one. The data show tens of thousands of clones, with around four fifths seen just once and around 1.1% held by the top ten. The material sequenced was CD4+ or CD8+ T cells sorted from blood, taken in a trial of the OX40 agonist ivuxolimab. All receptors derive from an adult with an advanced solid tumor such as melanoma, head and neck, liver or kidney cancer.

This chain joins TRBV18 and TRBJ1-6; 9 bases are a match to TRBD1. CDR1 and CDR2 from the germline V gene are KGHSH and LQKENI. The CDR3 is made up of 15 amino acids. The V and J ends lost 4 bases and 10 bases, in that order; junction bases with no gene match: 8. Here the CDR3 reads CASSHRDREASPLHF. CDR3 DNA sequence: TGTGCCAGCTCACACCGGGACAGGGAGGCATCACCCCTCCACTTT.

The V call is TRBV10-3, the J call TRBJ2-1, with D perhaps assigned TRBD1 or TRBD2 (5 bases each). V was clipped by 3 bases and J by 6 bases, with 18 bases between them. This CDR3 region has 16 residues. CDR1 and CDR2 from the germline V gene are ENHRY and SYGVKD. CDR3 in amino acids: CAISEGAKGALNEQFF. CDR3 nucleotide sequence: TGTGCCATCAGTGAAGGGGCGAAGGGAGCGCTCAATGAGCAGTTCTTC.

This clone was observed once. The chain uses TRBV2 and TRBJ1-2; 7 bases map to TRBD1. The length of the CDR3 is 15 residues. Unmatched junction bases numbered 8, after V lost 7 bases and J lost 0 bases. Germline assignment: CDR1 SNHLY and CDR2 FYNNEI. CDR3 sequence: CASTPQGGTNYGYTF. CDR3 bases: TGTGCCAGCACCCCTCAGGGGGGTACTAACTATGGCTACACCTTC.